Listed below are T cell receptor beta chains from one sample, sequenced in a study of blood T cells in healthy people across ages. Using its own MiXCR run on the 5' RACE reads, TCRdb lists one record per CDR3 protein. The table records 780,000 or so distinct CDR3 sequences, about 55% of them present only once. Sequenced sample: blood. These receptors came from a man older than 75 in good health. CDR3s include the opening cysteine and the closing phenylalanine or tryptophan. Each record gives: clone size, J gene, D gene, V gene, CDR3 protein, CDR3 DNA. A D gene is named only where the DNA matches it firmly. Clone size is not always given. Where it is, it says once, few, many or a class for expanded clones.

abundance: -
j_gene: TRBJ2-5
d_gene: TRBD2
v_gene: TRBV20-1
CDR3aa: CGATKTLAGAETQYF
CDR3nt: TGCGGTGCCACCAAGACACTAGCGGGAGCGGAGACCCAGTACTTC

abundance: few
j_gene: TRBJ2-7
d_gene: -
v_gene: TRBV15
CDR3aa: CATSRSSRGATYEQYF
CDR3nt: TGTGCCACCAGCCGCAGTTCGCGGGGCGCGACCTACGAGCAGTACTTC

abundance: -
j_gene: TRBJ2-1
d_gene: -
v_gene: TRBV24-1
CDR3aa: CATSDLGPGLAYNEQFF
CDR3nt: TGTGCCACCAGTGACCTAGGCCCAGGACTTGCCTACAATGAGCAGTTCTTC

abundance: -
j_gene: TRBJ2-6
d_gene: -
v_gene: TRBV9
CDR3aa: CASSASGGLGSGANVLTF
CDR3nt: TGTGCCAGCAGCGCCTCCGGGGGGCTGGGCTCTGGGGCCAACGTCCTGACTTTC

abundance: many
j_gene: TRBJ2-3
d_gene: TRBD2
v_gene: TRBV15
CDR3aa: CATSAARLATRYAYF
CDR3nt: TGTGCCACCAGCGCGGCCCGACTAGCAACCAGATACGCGTATTTT

abundance: -
j_gene: TRBJ2-7
d_gene: TRBD2
v_gene: TRBV5-6
CDR3aa: CASSLQLAGVSYEQYF
CDR3nt: TGTGCCAGCAGCTTGCAACTAGCGGGCGTCTCCTACGAGCAGTACTTC

abundance: few
j_gene: TRBJ2-5
d_gene: TRBD2
v_gene: TRBV6-2/TRBV6-3
CDR3aa: CASSHLADHQETQYF
CDR3nt: TGTGCCAGCAGTCATCTAGCGGATCACCAAGAGACCCAGTACTTC

abundance: -
j_gene: TRBJ2-5
d_gene: -
v_gene: TRBV5-5
CDR3aa: CASSLEQGVYNEQYF
CDR3nt: TGTGCCAGCAGCTTGGAGCAGGGAGTCTACAATGAGCAGTACTTC

abundance: few
j_gene: TRBJ2-7
d_gene: TRBD2
v_gene: TRBV20-1
CDR3aa: CSAELAGEQYF
CDR3nt: TGCAGTGCGGAACTAGCGGGAGAGCAGTACTTC

abundance: few
j_gene: TRBJ2-7
d_gene: TRBD1
v_gene: TRBV29-1
CDR3aa: CSVRPGQGLYEQYF
CDR3nt: TGCAGCGTTCGTCCGGGACAGGGTCTTTACGAGCAGTACTTC

abundance: -
j_gene: TRBJ2-1
d_gene: -
v_gene: TRBV12-3/TRBV12-4
CDR3aa: CAVTLARRNTYNEQFF
CDR3nt: TGTGCCGTAACGTTAGCACGGAGGAACACCTACAATGAGCAGTTCTTC

abundance: -
j_gene: TRBJ2-7
d_gene: -
v_gene: TRBV4-1
CDR3aa: CASSPEARRPNNEQYF
CDR3nt: TGCGCCAGCAGCCCCGAGGCGCGGAGACCTAACAATGAGCAGTACTTC

abundance: -
j_gene: TRBJ2-7
d_gene: TRBD2
v_gene: TRBV10-3
CDR3aa: CAIRTSGGSYEQYF
CDR3nt: TGTGCCATCAGAACTAGCGGAGGCTCCTACGAGCAGTACTTC

abundance: -
j_gene: TRBJ1-1
d_gene: -
v_gene: TRBV10-3
CDR3aa: CAISVVDNTEAFF
CDR3nt: TGTGCCATCAGTGTTGTAGATAACACTGAAGCTTTCTTT

abundance: -
j_gene: TRBJ1-2
d_gene: -
v_gene: TRBV25-1
CDR3aa: CASSDVGLANYGYTF
CDR3nt: TGTGCCAGCAGTGATGTTGGGCTAGCTAACTATGGCTACACCTTC

abundance: -
j_gene: TRBJ2-7
d_gene: -
v_gene: TRBV30
CDR3aa: CAWSPTRGEQYF
CDR3nt: TGTGCCTGGAGTCCCACACGCGGCGAGCAGTACTTC

abundance: -
j_gene: TRBJ2-3
d_gene: TRBD2
v_gene: TRBV12-3/TRBV12-4
CDR3aa: CASRLTGTSGTDTQYF
CDR3nt: TGTGCCAGCAGACTTACCGGGACTAGCGGCACAGATACGCAGTATTTT

abundance: -
j_gene: TRBJ2-5
d_gene: -
v_gene: TRBV6-2/TRBV6-3
CDR3aa: CASSYSVVLGTQYF
CDR3nt: TGTGCCAGCAGTTACTCGGTGGTCCTGGGGACCCAGTACTTC

abundance: -
j_gene: TRBJ1-2
d_gene: -
v_gene: TRBV29-1
CDR3aa: CSVGPGGAYGYTF
CDR3nt: TGCAGCGTTGGCCCGGGAGGGGCCTATGGCTACACCTTC

abundance: once
j_gene: TRBJ2-1
d_gene: -
v_gene: TRBV28
CDR3aa: CASGQGDTNEQFF
CDR3nt: TGTGCCAGTGGGCAGGGCGATACCAATGAGCAGTTCTTC

abundance: once
j_gene: TRBJ1-5
d_gene: -
v_gene: TRBV20-1
CDR3aa: CSAPGRAQSNQPQHF
CDR3nt: TGCAGTGCCCCCGGGCGGGCCCAGAGCAATCAGCCCCAGCATTTT

abundance: -
j_gene: TRBJ2-5
d_gene: -
v_gene: TRBV29-1
CDR3aa: CSVGLIFQETQYF
CDR3nt: TGCAGCGTTGGACTGATTTTCCAAGAGACCCAGTACTTC

abundance: -
j_gene: TRBJ2-5
d_gene: -
v_gene: TRBV7-3
CDR3aa: CASSLRDGVVKYF
CDR3nt: TGTGCCAGCAGCTTAAGGGACGGCGTGGTTAAGTACTTC

abundance: -
j_gene: TRBJ2-1
d_gene: TRBD2
v_gene: TRBV5-1
CDR3aa: CASSSRTSGNEQFF
CDR3nt: TGCGCCAGCAGCTCCCGGACTAGCGGGAATGAGCAGTTCTTC

abundance: -
j_gene: TRBJ2-7
d_gene: TRBD1
v_gene: TRBV28
CDR3aa: CASQDRIREQYF
CDR3nt: TGTGCCAGCCAGGACAGGATCCGCGAGCAGTACTTC

abundance: few
j_gene: TRBJ2-3
d_gene: -
v_gene: TRBV7-3
CDR3aa: CASSLPDSTDTQYF
CDR3nt: TGTGCCAGCAGCTTACCCGATAGCACAGATACGCAGTATTTT

abundance: -
j_gene: TRBJ2-1
d_gene: -
v_gene: TRBV7-9
CDR3aa: CASGSAPGYNEQFF
CDR3nt: TGTGCCAGTGGAAGCGCGCCTGGGTACAATGAGCAGTTCTTC

abundance: few
j_gene: TRBJ1-6
d_gene: -
v_gene: TRBV12-3/TRBV12-4
CDR3aa: CASSQIGSPLHF
CDR3nt: TGTGCCAGCAGTCAAATCGGCTCACCCCTCCACTTT

abundance: few
j_gene: TRBJ2-1
d_gene: -
v_gene: TRBV20-1
CDR3aa: CSARSASGGNNEQFF
CDR3nt: TGCAGTGCCCGATCGGCGAGTGGGGGAAACAATGAGCAGTTCTTC

abundance: few
j_gene: TRBJ2-1
d_gene: TRBD2
v_gene: TRBV20-1
CDR3aa: CSASPGTSPNEQFF
CDR3nt: TGCAGTGCTAGCCCCGGGACTAGCCCCAATGAGCAGTTCTTC

abundance: few
j_gene: TRBJ1-2
d_gene: -
v_gene: TRBV29-1
CDR3aa: CSVAGREGYGYTF
CDR3nt: TGCAGCGTTGCAGGCAGGGAGGGATATGGCTACACCTTC

abundance: -
j_gene: TRBJ2-6
d_gene: -
v_gene: TRBV20-1
CDR3aa: CSARDPTMGANVLTF
CDR3nt: TGCAGTGCTAGAGATCCCACGATGGGGGCCAACGTCCTGACTTTC

abundance: -
j_gene: TRBJ2-7
d_gene: TRBD2
v_gene: TRBV12-3/TRBV12-4
CDR3aa: CAITLAGEFLETLYF
CDR3nt: TGTGCCATCACACTAGCGGGAGAATTTTTAGAGACCCTGTACTTC

abundance: -
j_gene: TRBJ2-3
d_gene: -
v_gene: TRBV7-3
CDR3aa: CASNSGEFTDTQYF
CDR3nt: TGTGCCAGCAACTCAGGGGAATTCACAGATACGCAGTATTTT

abundance: -
j_gene: TRBJ2-1
d_gene: -
v_gene: TRBV5-4
CDR3aa: CASSPPGAYNEQFF
CDR3nt: TGTGCCAGCAGCCCCCCAGGGGCTTACAATGAGCAGTTCTTC

abundance: -
j_gene: TRBJ2-3
d_gene: -
v_gene: TRBV10-3
CDR3aa: CAIRGADTQYF
CDR3nt: TGTGCCATCAGGGGAGCAGATACGCAGTATTTT

abundance: few
j_gene: TRBJ1-2
d_gene: -
v_gene: TRBV4-2
CDR3aa: CASTSLGNGYGYTF
CDR3nt: TGTGCCAGCACCTCCCTCGGGAATGGCTATGGCTACACCTTC

abundance: -
j_gene: TRBJ2-7
d_gene: -
v_gene: TRBV29-1
CDR3aa: CSVGLLGRFYEQYF
CDR3nt: TGCAGCGTTGGCCTTTTGGGTAGGTTCTACGAGCAGTACTTC

abundance: few
j_gene: TRBJ1-2
d_gene: -
v_gene: TRBV12-3/TRBV12-4
CDR3aa: CASTVTNYGYTF
CDR3nt: TGTGCCAGCACCGTAACGAACTATGGCTACACCTTC

abundance: -
j_gene: TRBJ2-5
d_gene: TRBD2
v_gene: TRBV20-1
CDR3aa: CSARDLVSGRCETQYF
CDR3nt: TGCAGTGCTAGAGATCTAGTTAGCGGGAGATGTGAGACCCAGTACTTC

abundance: few
j_gene: TRBJ1-5
d_gene: -
v_gene: TRBV4-1
CDR3aa: CASSQEKTQRAPQHF
CDR3nt: TGCGCCAGCAGCCAGGAAAAGACTCAGCGGGCCCCGCAGCATTTT

abundance: -
j_gene: TRBJ1-2
d_gene: -
v_gene: TRBV7-2
CDR3aa: CASSLRGGSYGYTF
CDR3nt: TGTGCCAGCAGCCTACGGGGGGGCTCGTATGGCTACACCTTC

abundance: -
j_gene: TRBJ1-4
d_gene: -
v_gene: TRBV2
CDR3aa: CASSEQGSNEKLFF
CDR3nt: TGTGCCAGCAGTGAACAGGGATCTAATGAAAAACTGTTTTTT

abundance: -
j_gene: TRBJ2-3
d_gene: -
v_gene: TRBV2
CDR3aa: CASSDHRYAYF
CDR3nt: TGTGCCAGCAGTGATCACAGATACGCGTATTTT

abundance: -
j_gene: TRBJ1-2
d_gene: -
v_gene: TRBV21-1
CDR3aa: CASSKHSQDGGADGYTF
CDR3nt: TGTGCCAGCAGCAAGCATAGCCAGGACGGGGGCGCTGATGGCTACACCTTC